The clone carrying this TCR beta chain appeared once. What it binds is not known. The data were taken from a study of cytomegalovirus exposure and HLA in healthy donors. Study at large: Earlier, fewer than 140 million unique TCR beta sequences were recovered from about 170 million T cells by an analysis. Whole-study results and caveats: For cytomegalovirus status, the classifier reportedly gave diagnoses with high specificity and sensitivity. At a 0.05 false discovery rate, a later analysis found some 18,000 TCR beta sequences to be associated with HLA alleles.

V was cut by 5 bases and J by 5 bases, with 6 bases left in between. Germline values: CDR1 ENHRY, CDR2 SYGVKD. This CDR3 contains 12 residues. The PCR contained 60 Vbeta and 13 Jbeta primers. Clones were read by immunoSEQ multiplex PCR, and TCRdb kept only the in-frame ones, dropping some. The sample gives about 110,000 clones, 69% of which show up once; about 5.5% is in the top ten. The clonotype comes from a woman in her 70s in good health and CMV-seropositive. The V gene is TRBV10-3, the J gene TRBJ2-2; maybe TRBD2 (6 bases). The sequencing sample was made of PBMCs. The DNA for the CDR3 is TGTGCCATCAGTAGCGGGACCGGGGAGCTGTTTTTT. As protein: CAISSGTGELFF.